The rows below give T cell receptor beta chains drawn from one sample of a study of T cell changes during pregnancy in multiple sclerosis. The protocol was immunoSEQ multiplex PCR, while the TCRdb copy is restricted to in-frame clones and leaves out a portion. This sample has 55,000 to 70,000 clones, with 75% to 90% found just once. Sample: CD4+ T cells from peripheral blood mononuclear cells, taken in the third trimester of pregnancy. These receptors all stem from a female donor with multiple sclerosis, enrolled in a pregnancy study. The CDR3 runs from the conserved cysteine through the conserved F or W. The D gene is left open where the match is weak. Size is stated for part of the rows, as once, few or many counts, or as a class when the clone is expanded.

D: TRBD1; J: TRBJ1-1; length: 15; V: TRBV6-6; size: .; DNA: TGTGCCAGCAGTTCGATGGACAGGGGGGTCCCTGAAGCTTTCTTT; CDR3: CASSSMDRGVPEAFF
D: .; J: TRBJ1-1; length: 13; V: TRBV11-2; size: .; DNA: TGTGCCAGCAGCCCACAAATGAACACTGAAGCTTTCTTT; CDR3: CASSPQMNTEAFF
D: TRBD1; J: TRBJ2-5; length: 16; V: TRBV18; size: .; DNA: TGTGCCAGCTCAAGGAACCGGGACAGGTTCCAAGAGACCCAGTACTTC; CDR3: CASSRNRDRFQETQYF
D: TRBD1; J: TRBJ1-2; length: 14; V: TRBV7-2; size: .; DNA: TGTGCCAGCAGCCCAGGACAGGGAGACTATGGCTACACCTTC; CDR3: CASSPGQGDYGYTF
D: .; J: TRBJ1-4; length: 15; V: TRBV6-5; size: .; DNA: TGTGCCAGCAGTTTGGAGGGGAGGGCTAATGAAAAACTGTTTTTT; CDR3: CASSLEGRANEKLFF
D: TRBD1; J: TRBJ2-7; length: 14; V: TRBV7-9; size: .; DNA: TGTGCCAGCAGCCGGGACAGTTTCTCCTACGAGCAGTACTTC; CDR3: CASSRDSFSYEQYF
D: TRBD1; J: TRBJ2-1; length: 15; V: TRBV6-5; size: .; DNA: TGTGCCAGCAGTTCGATAAGGACAGGGCGGAATGAGCAGTTCTTC; CDR3: CASSSIRTGRNEQFF
D: .; J: TRBJ1-1; length: 15; V: TRBV19; size: .; DNA: TGTGCCAGTAGTATAGCACGAATCCGACTATCGGGAGCTTTCTTT; CDR3: CASSIARIRLSGAFF
D: TRBD2; J: TRBJ2-2; length: 18; V: TRBV6-4; size: .; DNA: TGTGCCAGCAGTGACTCCGCTAGCGGGAGGCTCGGCACCGGGGAGCTGTTTTTT; CDR3: CASSDSASGRLGTGELFF
D: TRBD1; J: TRBJ2-6; length: 19; V: TRBV19; size: .; DNA: TGTGCCAGTACCCCTAGGGGACAGCTATTGAGCTCTGGGGCCAACGTCCTGACTTTC; CDR3: CASTPRGQLLSSGANVLTF
D: .; J: TRBJ1-5; length: 16; V: TRBV6-1; size: .; DNA: TGTGCCAGCAGTGTTTCCTCGGGTCCGCCCGTGGAGCCCCAGCATTTT; CDR3: CASSVSSGPPVEPQHF
D: .; J: TRBJ2-3; length: 15; V: TRBV5-1; size: few; DNA: TGCGCCAGCGGAAGATCAGGGGAATGGGGAGATACGCAGTATTTT; CDR3: CASGRSGEWGDTQYF
D: TRBD1; J: TRBJ2-7; length: 16; V: TRBV5-1; size: .; DNA: TGCGCCAGCAGCTTGTCTGCCGGACAGGGGGTAGGCGAGCAGTACTTC; CDR3: CASSLSAGQGVGEQYF
D: TRBD2; J: TRBJ2-3; length: 17; V: TRBV30; size: .; DNA: TGTGCCTGGAGTTTAACCCGGACTAGCGGGGAGGGAGATACGCAGTATTTT; CDR3: CAWSLTRTSGEGDTQYF
D: .; J: TRBJ2-2; length: 15; V: TRBV7-7; size: .; DNA: TGTGCCAGCAGCTCCCCTGGTGCGGGCCCCGGGGAGCTGTTTTTT; CDR3: CASSSPGAGPGELFF
D: TRBD1; J: TRBJ2-7; length: 15; V: TRBV7-8; size: once; DNA: TGTGCCAGCAGCGACACCGGGACAGTCTCCTACGAGCAGTACTTC; CDR3: CASSDTGTVSYEQYF
D: .; J: TRBJ1-1; length: 13; V: TRBV27; size: many; DNA: TGTGCCAGCAGTTTAAGGGGAGGCACTGAAGCTTTCTTT; CDR3: CASSLRGGTEAFF
D: .; J: TRBJ2-7; length: 13; V: TRBV18; size: .; DNA: TGTGCCAGCTCACCGCCAGGTCCCTCCGAGCAGTACTTC; CDR3: CASSPPGPSEQYF